The text below deals with one T cell receptor beta chain. Its antigen is as yet unknown. The data were produced by immunoSEQ multiplex PCR, yet TCRdb's version contains in-frame clones alone and is incomplete. The sample lists 20,000 to 30,000 clones, approximately 94% occurring once. These data belong to a study of chemoradiotherapy in HPV16-positive cancers. Study-wide context: Candidate HPV-specific T-cell clones and common TCR motifs came from functional assays in two HPV16-positive patients. Study-wide results and limits: Only a couple of HPV16-positive patients supplied the functional HPV-specificity definition. In HPV16-positive patients, HPV-responsive T-cell expansion tracked better recurrence-free survival.

V gave up 0 bases and J gave up 9 bases; unmatched junction bases: 11. The length of the CDR3 is 17 residues. Per germline, CDR1 SGDLS and CDR2 YYNGEE. The chain couples TRBV9 to TRBJ2-1; 11 bases align to TRBD1. Sequenced here: blood, sampled from a patient who underwent chemoradiotherapy. The receptor was isolated from a human donor with HPV-associated anogenital cancer. Here the CDR3 DNA reads TGTGCCAGCAGCGTAGAGGGACAGGGGGTATCTAGTGGTGAGCAGTTCTTC. It codes for CASSVEGQGVSSGEQFF.